This TCR beta chain was recovered during a study of OX40 agonist ivuxolimab in advanced cancers. Study context: The dose-escalation cohort had hepatocellular carcinoma, melanoma, renal cell or head and neck cancer.

Remarks on this clone: Antigen specificity is unknown.

Regarding the study as a whole: CD8+ T cells were the subset that, on average, had more expanded clones than CD4+. Antigens targeted by the expanded peripheral T cells were not determined.

J lost 3 bases, V lost 4 bases, and 2 bases had no gene match. Germline values: CDR1 SNHLY, CDR2 FYNNEI. There are 13 residues in the CDR3. With baseline, cycle 4 day 1, and cycle 7 day 1 as timepoints, blood was sampled. Data came from immunoSEQ multiplex PCR; TCRdb stores just in-frame clones and leaves some out. The data hold some 85,000 clones, with 87% observed a single time. The origin of this receptor is an adult with an advanced solid tumor such as melanoma, head and neck, liver or kidney cancer. Source: CD4+ or CD8+ T cells sorted from blood, taken in a trial of the OX40 agonist ivuxolimab. The chain has TRBV2 and TRBJ2-5; TRBD2 matches 7 bases. CDR3: CASSGGSKETQYF. The CDR3 nucleotides are TGTGCCAGCAGTGGCGGGAGCAAAGAGACCCAGTACTTC.